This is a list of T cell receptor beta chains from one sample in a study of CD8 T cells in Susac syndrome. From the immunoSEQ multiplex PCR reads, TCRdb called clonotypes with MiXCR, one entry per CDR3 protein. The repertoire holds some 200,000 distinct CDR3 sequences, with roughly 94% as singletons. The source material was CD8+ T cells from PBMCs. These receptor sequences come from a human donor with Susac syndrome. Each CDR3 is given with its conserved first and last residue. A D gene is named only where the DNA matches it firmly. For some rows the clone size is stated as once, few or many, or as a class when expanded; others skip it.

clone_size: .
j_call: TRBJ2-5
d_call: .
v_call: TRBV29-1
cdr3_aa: CSVDTQETQYF
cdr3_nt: TGCAGCGTTGACACACAAGAGACCCAGTACTTC

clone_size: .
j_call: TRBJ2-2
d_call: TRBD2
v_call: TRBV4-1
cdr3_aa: CASSHPGEGELFF
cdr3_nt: TGCGCCAGCAGCCACCCCGGGGAGGGTGAGCTGTTTTTT

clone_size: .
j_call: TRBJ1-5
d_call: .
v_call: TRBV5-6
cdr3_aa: CASSLDSLPNQPQHF
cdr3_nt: TGTGCCAGCAGCTTGGACAGCTTACCCAATCAGCCCCAGCATTTT

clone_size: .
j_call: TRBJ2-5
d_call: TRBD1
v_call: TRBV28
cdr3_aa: CASSYGQGTGETQYF
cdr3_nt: TGTGCCAGCAGTTACGGACAGGGGACGGGAGAGACCCAGTACTTC

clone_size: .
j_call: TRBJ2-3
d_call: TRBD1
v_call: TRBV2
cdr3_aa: CASSPETGGFTDTQYF
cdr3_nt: TGTGCCAGCAGTCCCGAGACAGGGGGGTTTACAGATACGCAGTATTTT

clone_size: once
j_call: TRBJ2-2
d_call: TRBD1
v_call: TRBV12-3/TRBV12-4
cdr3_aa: CASGTGASNTGELFF
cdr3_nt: TGTGCCAGCGGGACAGGAGCTTCGAACACCGGGGAGCTGTTTTTT

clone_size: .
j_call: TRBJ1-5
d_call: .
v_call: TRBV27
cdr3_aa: CASSLVGNQPQHF
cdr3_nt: TGTGCCAGCAGTTTAGTGGGTAATCAGCCCCAGCATTTT

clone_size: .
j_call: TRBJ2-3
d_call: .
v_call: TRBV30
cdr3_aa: CAWSPSVVTQYF
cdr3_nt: TGTGCCTGGAGTCCGAGCGTGGTTACGCAGTATTTT

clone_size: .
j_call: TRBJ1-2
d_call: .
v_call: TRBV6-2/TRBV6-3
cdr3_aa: CASSYSTYRGYTF
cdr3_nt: TGTGCCAGCAGTTACAGCACCTACAGGGGCTACACCTTC

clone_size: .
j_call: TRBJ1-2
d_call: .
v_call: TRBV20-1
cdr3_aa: CSAYTGEGYTF
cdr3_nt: TGCAGTGCATATACGGGGGAGGGCTACACCTTC

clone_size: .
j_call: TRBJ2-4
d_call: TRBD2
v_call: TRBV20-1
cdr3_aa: CSARPAGLAGGPTNIQYF
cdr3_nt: TGCAGTGCTAGACCGGCCGGACTAGCGGGGGGGCCCACAAACATTCAGTACTTC

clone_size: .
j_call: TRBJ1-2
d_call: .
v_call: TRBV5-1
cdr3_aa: CASSPRSDPRNGYTF
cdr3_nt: TGCGCCAGCAGCCCGAGGTCGGACCCACGGAATGGCTACACCTTC

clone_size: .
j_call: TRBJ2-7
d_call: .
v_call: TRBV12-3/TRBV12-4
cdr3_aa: CASCHWPIHSASYEQYF
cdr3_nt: TGTGCCAGCTGCCATTGGCCAATCCATAGTGCCTCCTACGAGCAGTACTTC

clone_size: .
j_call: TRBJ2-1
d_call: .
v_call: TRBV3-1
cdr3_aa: CASSPPGSSYNEQFF
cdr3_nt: TGTGCCAGCAGCCCCCCGGGGAGCTCCTACAATGAGCAGTTCTTC

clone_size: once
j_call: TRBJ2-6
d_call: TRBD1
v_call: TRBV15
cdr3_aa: CATRTPGQGPTGANVLTF
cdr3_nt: TGTGCCACCAGGACCCCGGGACAGGGTCCCACTGGGGCCAACGTCCTGACTTTC

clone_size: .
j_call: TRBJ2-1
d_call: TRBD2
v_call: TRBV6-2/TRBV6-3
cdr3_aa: CASSIGRANEQFF
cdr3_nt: TGTGCCAGCTCTATCGGGAGGGCTAATGAGCAGTTCTTC

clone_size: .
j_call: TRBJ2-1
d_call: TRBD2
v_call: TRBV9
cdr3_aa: CASSVASGINEQFF
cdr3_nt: TGTGCCAGCAGCGTAGCTAGCGGGATCAATGAGCAGTTCTTC

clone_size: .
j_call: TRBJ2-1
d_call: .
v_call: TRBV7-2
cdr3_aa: CASQRSGGAPFF
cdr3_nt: TGTGCCAGCCAACGGAGCGGAGGGGCTCCGTTCTTC

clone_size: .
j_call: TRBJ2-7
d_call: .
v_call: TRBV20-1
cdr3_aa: CSAILADRPIISYEQYF
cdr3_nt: TGCAGTGCTATCTTAGCGGACAGGCCAATCATCTCCTACGAGCAGTACTTC

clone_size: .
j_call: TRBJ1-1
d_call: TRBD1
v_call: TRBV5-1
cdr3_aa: CASSLDVGGQHTEAFF
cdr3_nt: TGCGCCAGCAGCTTGGACGTTGGGGGACAGCACACTGAAGCTTTCTTT

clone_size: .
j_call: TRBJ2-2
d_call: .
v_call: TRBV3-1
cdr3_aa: CASSQDRYREDFTGELFF
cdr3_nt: TGTGCCAGCAGCCAAGATCGGTACAGGGAGGATTTTACCGGGGAGCTGTTTTTT

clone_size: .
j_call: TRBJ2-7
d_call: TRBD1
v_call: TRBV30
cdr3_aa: CAWSTGTDYEQYF
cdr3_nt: TGTGCCTGGAGCACCGGGACAGACTACGAGCAGTACTTC

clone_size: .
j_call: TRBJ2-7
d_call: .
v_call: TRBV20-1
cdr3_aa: CSARDKGYEQYF
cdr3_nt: TGCAGTGCCCGGGACAAAGGGTACGAGCAGTACTTC

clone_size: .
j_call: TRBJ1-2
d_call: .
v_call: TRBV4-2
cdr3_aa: CASSQDHGKNYGYTF
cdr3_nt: TGTGCCAGCAGCCAAGATCATGGCAAGAACTATGGCTACACCTTC

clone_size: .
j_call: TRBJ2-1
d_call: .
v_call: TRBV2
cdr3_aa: CASSEWAGRSNEQFF
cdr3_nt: TGTGCCAGCAGTGAATGGGCAGGGAGGAGCAATGAGCAGTTCTTC

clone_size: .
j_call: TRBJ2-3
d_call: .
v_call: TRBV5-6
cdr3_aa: CASSLQVLAGLDTQYF
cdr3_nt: TGTGCCAGCAGCCTACAGGTGTTAGCAGGTTTAGATACGCAGTATTTT

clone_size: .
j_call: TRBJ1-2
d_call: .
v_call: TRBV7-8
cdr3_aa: CASSLSDPSKAGAIYGYTF
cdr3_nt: TGTGCCAGCAGCTTATCCGATCCTTCCAAGGCAGGAGCCATCTATGGCTACACCTTC

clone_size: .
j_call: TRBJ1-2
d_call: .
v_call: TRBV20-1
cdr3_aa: CSAFRDGYTF
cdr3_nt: TGCAGTGCTTTCAGGGATGGCTACACCTTC

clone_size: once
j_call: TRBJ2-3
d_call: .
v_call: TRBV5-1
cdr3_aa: CASSLETGDTDTQYF
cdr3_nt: TGCGCCAGCAGCTTGGAAACGGGAGACACAGATACGCAGTATTTT

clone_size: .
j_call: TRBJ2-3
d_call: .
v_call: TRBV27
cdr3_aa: CASSFNPLYTQYF
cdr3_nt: TGTGCCAGCAGTTTTAACCCTCTATATACGCAGTATTTT

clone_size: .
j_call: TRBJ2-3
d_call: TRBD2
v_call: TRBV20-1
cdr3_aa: CSADGRAGTDTQYF
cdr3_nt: TGCAGTGCTGACGGGAGGGCCGGCACAGATACGCAGTATTTT

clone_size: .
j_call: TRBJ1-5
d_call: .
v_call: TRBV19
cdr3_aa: CASSTYEEYSNQPQHF
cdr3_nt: TGTGCCAGTAGTACCTATGAGGAGTATAGCAATCAGCCCCAGCATTTT

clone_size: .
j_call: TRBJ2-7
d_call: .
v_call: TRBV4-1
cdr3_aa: CASSQEWAGSSYEQYF
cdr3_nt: TGCGCCAGCAGCCAAGAATGGGCAGGTAGCTCCTACGAGCAGTACTTC

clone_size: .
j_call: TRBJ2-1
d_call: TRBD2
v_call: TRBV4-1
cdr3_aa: CASSQGFPGLAGVLGNEQFF
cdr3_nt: TGCGCCAGCAGCCAAGGATTCCCGGGACTAGCGGGGGTACTAGGGAATGAGCAGTTCTTC

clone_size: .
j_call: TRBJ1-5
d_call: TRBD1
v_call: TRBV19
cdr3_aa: CASRGQGLGNQPQHF
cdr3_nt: TGTGCCAGTAGGGGACAGGGGCTAGGCAATCAGCCCCAGCATTTT

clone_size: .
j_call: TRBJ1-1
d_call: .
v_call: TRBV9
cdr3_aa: CASSPAGDNTEAFF
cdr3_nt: TGTGCCAGCAGCCCAGCAGGGGACAACACTGAAGCTTTCTTT

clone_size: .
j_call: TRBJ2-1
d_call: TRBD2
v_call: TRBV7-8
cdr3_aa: CASSRPPGLEWNNEQFF
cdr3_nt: TGTGCCAGCAGCCGACCGCCGGGACTAGAGTGGAACAATGAGCAGTTCTTC

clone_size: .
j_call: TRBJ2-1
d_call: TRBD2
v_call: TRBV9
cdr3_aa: CASSVASGGTNEQFF
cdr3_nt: TGTGCCAGCAGCGTAGCTAGCGGGGGGACCAATGAGCAGTTCTTC

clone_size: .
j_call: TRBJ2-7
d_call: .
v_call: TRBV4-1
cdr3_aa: CASSEVGGYEQYF
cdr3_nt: TGCGCCAGCAGCGAAGTCGGGGGATACGAGCAGTACTTC

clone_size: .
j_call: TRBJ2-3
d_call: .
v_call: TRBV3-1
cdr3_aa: CASTEGDTQYF
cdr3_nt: TGTGCCAGCACCGAGGGGGATACGCAGTATTTT

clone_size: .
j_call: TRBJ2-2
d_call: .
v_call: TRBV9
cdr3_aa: CASSAGWGDPNTGELFF
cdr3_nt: TGTGCCAGCAGCGCGGGTTGGGGGGACCCGAACACCGGGGAGCTGTTTTTT

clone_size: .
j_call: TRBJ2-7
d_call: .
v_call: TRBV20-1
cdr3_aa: CSARGSLEERYF
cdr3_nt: TGCAGTGCTAGAGGTTCTTTGGAGGAGAGGTACTTC